One sample yielded the 10 T cell receptor beta chains listed below, sequenced in a study of blood T cell repertoires in COVID-19. Data came from immunoSEQ multiplex PCR; TCRdb stores just in-frame clones and leaves some out. In the table there are some 95,000 clones, around 90% of which are singletons. Material for sequencing was peripheral blood. The receptors here all came from a human donor with active COVID-19. The donor label of this sample is uncertain.

J is TRBJ2-7 and V is TRBV7-8; TRBD1 aligns across 8 bases. The ends lost 5 bases at V and 5 bases at J; junction bases unmatched: 14. Germline V CDR1 and CDR2: SGHVS, FQNEAQ. This CDR3 comprises 16 residues. As DNA, the CDR3 is TGTGCCAGCAGCCCTCAGAGGACAGGGCGGAAAAACGAGCAGTACTTC. Translation gives CASSPQRTGRKNEQYF.

The chain uses TRBV19 and TRBJ1-2; 8 bases align to TRBD1. This CDR3 has 12 amino acids. CDR1 LNHDA and CDR2 SQIVND come from the germline V gene (reference sequence). The V and J ends lost 10 bases and 2 bases, in that order; junction bases with no gene match: 3. The CDR3 reads CATRQGNYGYTF. Written as DNA, the CDR3 is TGTGCCACTAGACAGGGGAACTATGGCTACACCTTC.

The chain employs TRBV13 and TRBJ1-1; tentatively, D is TRBD1 (6 bases). CDR1 and CDR2 (germline): PRHDT, FYEKMQ (reference sequence). The CDR3 spans 16 residues. Trimming cost V 4 bases and J 1 base, with 16 bases left between them. CDR3: CASSSAIQGPNTEAFF. CDR3 DNA: TGTGCCAGCAGCTCCGCAATACAGGGACCGAACACTGAAGCTTTCTTT.

The J gene is TRBJ1-6, the V gene TRBV7-9, with D perhaps TRBD1 (6 bases). The germline V gene encodes CDR1 SEHNR and CDR2 FQNEAQ (reference sequence). The CDR3 covers 14 residues. Trimming took off 3 bases at V and 3 bases at J, with 6 bases between the two ends. The CDR3 here is CASSLDSYNSPLHF. CDR3 in DNA: TGTGCCAGCAGCTTGGACAGCTATAATTCACCCCTCCACTTT.

The chain carries TRBV5-4 and TRBJ2-1, with D possibly matching TRBD2 (5 bases). Germline assignment: CDR1 SGHNT and CDR2 YYREEE (reference sequence). Trimming cost V 5 bases and J 1 base, with 10 bases left between them. The CDR3 spans 14 residues. The chain's CDR3 is CASRGSGSYNEQFF. DNA for the CDR3: TGTGCCAGCAGAGGGTCGGGGTCCTACAATGAGCAGTTCTTC.

The J gene is TRBJ2-3, the V gene TRBV6-4; 10 bases are a match to TRBD2. Losses at the gene ends were 3 bases for V and 4 bases for J; bases not matched to a gene: 7. The CDR3 totals 16 residues. Germline CDR1 and CDR2: MRHNA and SNTAGT. The CDR3, as DNA: TGTGCCAGCAGTGAAGGCAGCGGGGGGGCGGCAGATACGCAGTATTTT. Its translation: CASSEGSGGAADTQYF.

This chain links TRBV7-3 with TRBJ1-6; D not resolved. The CDR3 totals 16 residues. Trimming removed 5 bases from V and 8 bases from J, with 19 bases in between. Germline V gives CDR1 SGHTA, CDR2 FQGTGA. The CDR3 DNA reads TGTGCCAGCAGCCCCATTGGTGCGGGAATCGATTCACCCCTCCACTTT. Translation gives CASSPIGAGIDSPLHF.

The gene calls are TRBV6-5 and TRBJ2-7, with D possibly matching TRBD1 (6 bases). V was shortened by 4 bases and J by 4 bases, with 11 bases between the two germline ends. The length of the CDR3 is 13 residues. Germline-derived CDR1 and CDR2 are MNHEY and SVGAGI. DNA of the CDR3: TGTGCCAGCAGTTGGGGTCAGGGGTACGAGCAGTACTTC. Translation gives CASSWGQGYEQYF.

The V gene is TRBV7-8, the J gene TRBJ2-1, with D tentatively TRBD1 (6 bases). The CDR3 has 15 amino acids. Germline CDR1 is SGHVS and CDR2 is FQNEAQ. V was cut by 0 bases and J by 3 bases, with 9 bases left in between. This chain's CDR3 is CASSLAMTGYNEQFF. The CDR3, as DNA: TGTGCCAGCAGCTTAGCCATGACAGGCTACAATGAGCAGTTCTTC.

The rearrangement uses TRBV28 and TRBJ1-2; D remains unclear. This CDR3 comprises 13 residues. Trimming removed 4 bases from V and 4 bases from J, with 10 bases in between. Germline-derived CDR1 and CDR2 are MDHEN and SYDVKM. The CDR3 DNA sequence: TGTGCCAGCAGTTCGACGGGGATCTATGGCTACACCTTC. The encoded protein is CASSSTGIYGYTF.